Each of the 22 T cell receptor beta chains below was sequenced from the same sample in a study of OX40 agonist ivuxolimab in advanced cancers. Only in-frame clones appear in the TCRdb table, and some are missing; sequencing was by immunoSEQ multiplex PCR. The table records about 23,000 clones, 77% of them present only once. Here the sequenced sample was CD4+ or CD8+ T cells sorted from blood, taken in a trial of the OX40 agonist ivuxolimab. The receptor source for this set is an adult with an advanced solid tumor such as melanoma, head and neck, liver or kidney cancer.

The CDR3 DNA sequence: TGTGCCAGCAGTTTGGACAGGAACTCCTACGAGCAGTACTTC. This codes for CASSLDRNSYEQYF. This chain links TRBV6-5 with TRBJ2-7, with 7 positions matching TRBD1. J lost 0 bases, V lost 4 bases, and 3 bases had no gene match. There are 14 residues in the CDR3. Germline lookup yields CDR1 MNHEY and CDR2 SVGAGI.

CDR3 nucleotides: TGCGCCACCGAACCGCCGGGGGAGGGTCAAGAATGGGACGAGCAGTACTTC. Its protein is CATEPPGEGQEWDEQYF. The J gene is TRBJ2-7, the V gene TRBV5-1, with 7 bases that match TRBD2. CDR1 and CDR2 (germline): SGHRS, YFSETQ. The ends lost 9 bases at V and 5 bases at J; junction bases unmatched: 23. The CDR3 loop spans 17 amino acids.

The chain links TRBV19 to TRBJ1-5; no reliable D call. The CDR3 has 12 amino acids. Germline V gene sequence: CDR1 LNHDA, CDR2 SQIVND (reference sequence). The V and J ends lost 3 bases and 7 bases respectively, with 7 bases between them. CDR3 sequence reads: CASSMVAQPQHF. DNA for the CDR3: TGTGCCAGTAGTATGGTAGCGCAGCCCCAGCATTTT.

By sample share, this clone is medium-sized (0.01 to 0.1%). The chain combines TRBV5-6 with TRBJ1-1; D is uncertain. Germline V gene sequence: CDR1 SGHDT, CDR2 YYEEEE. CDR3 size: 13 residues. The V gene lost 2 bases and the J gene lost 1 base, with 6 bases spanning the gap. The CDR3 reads CASSLTANTEAFF. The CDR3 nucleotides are TGTGCCAGCAGCTTAACAGCGAACACTGAAGCTTTCTTT.

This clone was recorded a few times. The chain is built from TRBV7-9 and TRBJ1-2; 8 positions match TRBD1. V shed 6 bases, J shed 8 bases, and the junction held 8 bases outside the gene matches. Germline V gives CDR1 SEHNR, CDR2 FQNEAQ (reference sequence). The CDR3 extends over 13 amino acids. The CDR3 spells CASRAGQGSGYTF. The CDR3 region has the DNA TGTGCCAGCAGAGCAGGACAGGGTTCAGGCTACACCTTC.

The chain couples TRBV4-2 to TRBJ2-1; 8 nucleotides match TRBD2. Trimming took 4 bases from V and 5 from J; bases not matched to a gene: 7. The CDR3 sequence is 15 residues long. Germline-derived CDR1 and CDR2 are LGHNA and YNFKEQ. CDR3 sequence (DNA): TGTGCCAGCAGCCCCGGGGGGGCGGGGGACAATGAGCAGTTCTTC. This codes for CASSPGGAGDNEQFF.

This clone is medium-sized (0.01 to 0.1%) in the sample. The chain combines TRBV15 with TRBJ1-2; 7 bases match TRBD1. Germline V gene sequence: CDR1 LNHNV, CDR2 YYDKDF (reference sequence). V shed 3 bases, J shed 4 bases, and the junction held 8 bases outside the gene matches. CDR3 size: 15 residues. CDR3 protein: CATSRASGTAYGYTF. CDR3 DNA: TGTGCCACCAGCAGGGCTTCCGGGACAGCCTATGGCTACACCTTC.

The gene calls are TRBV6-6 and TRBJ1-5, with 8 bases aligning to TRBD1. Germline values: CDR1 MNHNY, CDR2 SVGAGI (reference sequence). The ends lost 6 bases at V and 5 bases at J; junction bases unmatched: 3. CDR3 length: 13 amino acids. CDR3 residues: CASRDREDQPQHF. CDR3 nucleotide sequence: TGTGCCAGCAGGGACAGGGAAGATCAGCCCCAGCATTTT.

This CDR3 reads CASSVRGLSGNTIYF. The CDR3 DNA is TGTGCCAGCAGCGTCCGGGGGCTTTCTGGAAACACCATATATTTT. The chain has TRBV9 and TRBJ1-3; TRBD1 is a possible D gene (6 bases). The CDR3 spans 15 residues. The V gene lost 2 bases and the J gene lost 1 base, with 10 bases spanning the gap. The germline gives CDR1 SGDLS, CDR2 YYNGEE.

Written as DNA, the CDR3 is TGTGCCAGCAGTGCCTCCCCGGGGACTGGGGCCAACGTCCTGACTTTC. This codes for CASSASPGTGANVLTF. This chain links TRBV6-4 with TRBJ2-6; D might be TRBD2 (5 bases). Trimming removed 4 bases at V and 2 bases at J, with 12 bases between. This CDR3 has 16 residues. Germline-derived CDR1 and CDR2 are MRHNA and SNTAGT.

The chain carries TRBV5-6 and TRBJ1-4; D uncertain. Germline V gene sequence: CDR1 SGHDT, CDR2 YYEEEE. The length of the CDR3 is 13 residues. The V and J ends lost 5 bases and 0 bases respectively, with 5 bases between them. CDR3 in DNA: TGTGCCAGCAGTTCAGCAACTAATGAAAAACTGTTTTTT. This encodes CASSSATNEKLFF.

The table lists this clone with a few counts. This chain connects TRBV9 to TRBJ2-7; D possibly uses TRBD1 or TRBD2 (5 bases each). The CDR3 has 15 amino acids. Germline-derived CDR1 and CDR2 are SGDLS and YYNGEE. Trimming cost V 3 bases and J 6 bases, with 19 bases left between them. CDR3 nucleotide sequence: TGTGCCAGCAGCGCCCACACTGGGGGTCCCTCCGAGCAGTACTTC. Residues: CASSAHTGGPSEQYF.

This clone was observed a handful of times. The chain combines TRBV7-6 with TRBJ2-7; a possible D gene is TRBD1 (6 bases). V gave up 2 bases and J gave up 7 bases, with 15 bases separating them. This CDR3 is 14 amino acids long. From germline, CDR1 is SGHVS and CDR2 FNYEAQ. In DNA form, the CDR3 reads TGTGCCAGCAGCTTATCGCAGGGGAATGGGGAGCAGTACTTC. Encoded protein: CASSLSQGNGEQYF.

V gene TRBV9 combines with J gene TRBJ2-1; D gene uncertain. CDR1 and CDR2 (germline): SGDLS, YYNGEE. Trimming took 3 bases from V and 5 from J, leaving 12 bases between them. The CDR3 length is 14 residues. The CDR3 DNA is TGTGCCAGCAGCGCTAGGACGGTGAACAATGAGCAGTTCTTC. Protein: CASSARTVNNEQFF.

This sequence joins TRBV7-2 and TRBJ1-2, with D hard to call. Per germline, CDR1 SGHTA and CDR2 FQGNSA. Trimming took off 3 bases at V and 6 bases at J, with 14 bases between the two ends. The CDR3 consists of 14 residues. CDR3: CASSFRTEFNGYTF. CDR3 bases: TGTGCCAGCAGCTTCCGGACCGAATTCAATGGCTACACCTTC.

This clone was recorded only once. The CDR3 bases are TGCGCCAGCAGCACTCGGGACAGGTCCTACGAGCAGTACTTC. The encoded protein is CASSTRDRSYEQYF. The chain links TRBV4-3 to TRBJ2-7; TRBD1 agrees at 8 bases. The germline V gene has CDR1 LGHNA and CDR2 YSLEER. The CDR3 length is 14 residues. V lost 5 bases and J lost 1; bases outside the gene matches: 4.

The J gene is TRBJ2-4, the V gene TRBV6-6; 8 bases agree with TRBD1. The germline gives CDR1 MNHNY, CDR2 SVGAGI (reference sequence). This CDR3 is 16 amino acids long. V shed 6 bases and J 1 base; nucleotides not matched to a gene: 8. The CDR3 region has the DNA TGTGCCAGCAGACAGGGGGGAAGCGTGGCCAAAAACATTCAGTACTTC. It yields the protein CASRQGGSVAKNIQYF.

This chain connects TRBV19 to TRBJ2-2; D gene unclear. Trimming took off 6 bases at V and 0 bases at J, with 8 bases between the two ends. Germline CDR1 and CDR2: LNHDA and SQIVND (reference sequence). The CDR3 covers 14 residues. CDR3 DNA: TGTGCCAGTAGGGTAAAAGCGAACACCGGGGAGCTGTTTTTT. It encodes CASRVKANTGELFF.

CDR3 nucleotides: TGTGCCAGCAGCTTAGAAGGGGCCCGTAACAATGAGCAGTTCTTC. As protein: CASSLEGARNNEQFF. This chain connects TRBV11-3 to TRBJ2-1, with a weak D call TRBD1 (5 bases). V lost 0 bases to trimming and J lost 5 bases, with 11 bases between them. Germline CDR1 reads SGHNT; CDR2 reads YENEEA. CDR3 length: 15 amino acids. Full variable domain (remainder filled in from reference TRBV11-3 and TRBJ2-1): EAGVVQSPRYKIIEKKQPVAFWCNPISGHNTLYWYLQNLGQGPELLIRYENEEAVDDSQLPKDRFSAERLKGVDSTLKIQPAELGDSAVYLCASSLEGARNNEQFFGPGTRLTVL.

The CDR3 region has the DNA TGTGCCAGCTCAGAAAACAGAAATCAGCCCCAGCATTTT. It codes for CASSENRNQPQHF. This sequence joins TRBV18 and TRBJ1-5, with D hard to call. CDR3 length: 13 amino acids. The V end lost 5 bases, the J end lost 4 bases, and 9 bases lay between the germline ends. Germline lookup yields CDR1 KGHSH and CDR2 LQKENI.

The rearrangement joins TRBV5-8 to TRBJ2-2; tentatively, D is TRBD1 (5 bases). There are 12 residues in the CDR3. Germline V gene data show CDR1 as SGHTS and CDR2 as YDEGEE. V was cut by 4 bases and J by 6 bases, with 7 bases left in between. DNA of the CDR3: TGTGCCAGCAGCCAAGGGGCCGGGGAGCTGTTTTTT. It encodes CASSQGAGELFF.

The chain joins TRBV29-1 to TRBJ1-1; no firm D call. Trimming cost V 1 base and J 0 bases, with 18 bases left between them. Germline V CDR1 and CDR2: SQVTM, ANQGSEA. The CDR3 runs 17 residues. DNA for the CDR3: TGCAGCGTTGAAGTTCCTCGGGGTCGCTCCATGAACACTGAAGCTTTCTTT. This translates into CSVEVPRGRSMNTEAFF.